The entry that follows covers one T cell receptor beta chain sequence. This sample stems from a study of CD8+CD57+ T cells in acquired aplastic anemia. Template material for TCR beta VDJ and CDR3 profiling consisted of genomic DNA. TCRdb passed the reads through MiXCR, listing each CDR3 protein once. The table records over 35,000 distinct CDR3 sequences, about 65% of them present only once. Germline lookup yields CDR1 MNHEY and CDR2 SVGEGT. The CDR3 has 15 residues. V gave up 6 bases and J gave up 3 bases; unmatched junction bases: 4. Input material: sorted CD4+, CD8+, or CD8+CD57+ T cells (not recorded which) from PBMCs. The TCR originated in a human donor in good health, serving as a control. V and J are TRBV6-2 or TRBV6-3 and TRBJ2-2, with 10 bases lining up with TRBD1. The CDR3 region is CASSRQGADTGELFF. The CDR3 DNA follows: TGTGCCAGCAGCCGACAGGGGGCGGACACCGGGGAGCTGTTTTTT.